This T cell receptor beta chain was identified during a study of CD8+ T cells in alopecia areata. Treatment reported: oral pan-JAK inhibitor, 5-10 mg twice daily. PBMCs were stained for CD3, CD4 and CD8, and CD4+ and CD8+ T cells were sorted. The CDR3 covers 11 residues. The V and J ends lost 2 bases and 3 bases respectively, with 4 bases between them. Germline V gene data show CDR1 as GTSNPN and CDR2 as SVGIG (reference sequence). RNA was extracted and reverse transcribed into cDNA as the sequencing template. The method was immunoSEQ multiplex PCR; TCRdb's version includes in-frame clones alone and lacks a portion of them. This table holds approximately 210,000 clones, around 56% found once.

The sequencing here drew on CD4+ T cells sorted from blood, taken at week 4, from a patient treated with tofacitinib. This sequence originates from a human donor with alopecia areata. The chain couples TRBV30 to TRBJ1-1; D gene uncertain. The CDR3 DNA reads as TGTGCCTGGAGTCTCGACACTGAAGCTTTCTTT. This sequence encodes CAWSLDTEAFF.